This T cell receptor (beta chain) is from a study of T cells after yellow fever vaccination. Points from the study as a whole: Reappearance after the booster was observed for most primary-vaccination clones (about 96% CD4, over 75% CD8). Researchers noted that a small share of clonotypes showed up in both CD4 and CD8 compartments. Within FACS-sorted repertoires, abundant clonotypes contaminating from the bulk population could be present.

This clonotype turned up a few times. What it binds is not known. They built TCR cDNA with 5'RACE template switching, a step that put in a universal primer site and UMIs. TCRdb reprocessed the 5' RACE reads via MiXCR and lists one record per CDR3 protein. The data contain 250,000 to 300,000 distinct CDR3 sequences, over 10% of them singletons. The germline CDR1 and CDR2 sequences are SGHRS and YFSETQ. V was shortened by 0 bases and J by 5 bases, with 12 bases between the two germline ends. The CDR3 is 15 residues long. The clonotype was recovered from a man aged 25-45 years who received the YFV17D yellow fever vaccine. The source material was CD4+ T cells sorted from PBMCs, sampled 45 days after the yellow fever booster vaccination. V is TRBV5-1 and J is TRBJ2-1, with D perhaps TRBD1 or TRBD2 (6 bases each). The CDR3 loop is CASSLEGGSHNEQFF. DNA for the CDR3: TGCGCCAGCAGCTTGGAGGGGGGATCGCACAATGAGCAGTTCTTC.